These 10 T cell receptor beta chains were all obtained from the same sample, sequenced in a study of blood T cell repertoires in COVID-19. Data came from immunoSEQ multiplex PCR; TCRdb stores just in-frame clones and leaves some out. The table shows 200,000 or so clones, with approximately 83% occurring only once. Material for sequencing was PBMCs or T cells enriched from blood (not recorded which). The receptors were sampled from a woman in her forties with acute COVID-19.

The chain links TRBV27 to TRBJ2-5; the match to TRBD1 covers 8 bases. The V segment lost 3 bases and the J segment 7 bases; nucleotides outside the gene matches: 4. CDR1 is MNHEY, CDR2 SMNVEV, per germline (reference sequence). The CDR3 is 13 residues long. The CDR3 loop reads CASSLTGVGTQYF. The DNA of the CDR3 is TGTGCCAGCAGTTTGACAGGGGTGGGGACCCAGTACTTC.

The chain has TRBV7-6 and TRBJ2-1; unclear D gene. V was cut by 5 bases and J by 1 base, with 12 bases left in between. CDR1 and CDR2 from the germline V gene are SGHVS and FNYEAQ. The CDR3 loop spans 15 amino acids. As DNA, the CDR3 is TGTGCCAGCAGCCTCACGATGGCTTCCTACAATGAGCAGTTCTTC. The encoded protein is CASSLTMASYNEQFF.

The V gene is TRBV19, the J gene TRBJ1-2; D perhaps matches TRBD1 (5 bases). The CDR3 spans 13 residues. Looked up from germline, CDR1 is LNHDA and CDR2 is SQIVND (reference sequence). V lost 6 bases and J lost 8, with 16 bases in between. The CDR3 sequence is CASRRTTPWGYTF. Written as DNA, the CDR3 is TGTGCCAGTAGGCGGACAACCCCTTGGGGCTACACCTTC.

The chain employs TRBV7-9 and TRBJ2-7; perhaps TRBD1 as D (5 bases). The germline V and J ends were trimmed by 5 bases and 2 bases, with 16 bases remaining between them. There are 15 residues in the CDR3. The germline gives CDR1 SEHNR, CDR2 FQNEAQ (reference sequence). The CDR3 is CASSPDSQATYEQYF. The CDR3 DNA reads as TGTGCCAGCAGCCCCGACAGTCAGGCCACCTACGAGCAGTACTTC.

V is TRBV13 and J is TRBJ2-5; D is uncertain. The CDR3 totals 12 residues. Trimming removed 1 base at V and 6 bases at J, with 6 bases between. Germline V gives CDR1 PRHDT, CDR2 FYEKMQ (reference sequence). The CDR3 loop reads CASSLESQTQYF. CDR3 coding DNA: TGTGCCAGCAGCTTAGAAAGCCAGACCCAGTACTTC. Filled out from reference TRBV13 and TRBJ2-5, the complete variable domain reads AAGVIQSPRHLIKEKRETATLKCYPIPRHDTVYWYQQGPGQDPQFLISFYEKMQSDKGSIPDRFSAQQFSDYHSELNMSSLELGDSALYFCASSLESQTQYFGPGTRLLVL.

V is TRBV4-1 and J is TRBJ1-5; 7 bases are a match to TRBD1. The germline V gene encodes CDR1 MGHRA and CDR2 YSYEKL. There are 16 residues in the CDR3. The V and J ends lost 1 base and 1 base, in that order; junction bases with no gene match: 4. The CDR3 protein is CASSQAPTGSNQPQHF. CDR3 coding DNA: TGCGCCAGCAGCCAAGCCCCGACAGGGAGCAATCAGCCCCAGCATTTT.

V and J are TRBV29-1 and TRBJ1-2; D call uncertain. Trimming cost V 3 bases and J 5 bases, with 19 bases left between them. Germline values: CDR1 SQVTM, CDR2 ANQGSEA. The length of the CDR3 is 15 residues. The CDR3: CSVEGDSHLRYGYTF. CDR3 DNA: TGCAGCGTTGAGGGAGACTCCCACCTGCGGTATGGCTACACCTTC.

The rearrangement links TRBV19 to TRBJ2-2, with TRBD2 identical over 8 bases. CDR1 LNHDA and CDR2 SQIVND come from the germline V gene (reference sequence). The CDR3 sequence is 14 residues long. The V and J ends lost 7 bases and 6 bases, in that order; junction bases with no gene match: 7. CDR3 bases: TGTGCCAGTACCCTAGCGGGTTCAGCCGGGGAGCTGTTTTTT. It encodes CASTLAGSAGELFF. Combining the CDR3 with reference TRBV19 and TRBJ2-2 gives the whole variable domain DGGITQSPKYLFRKEGQNVTLSCEQNLNHDAMYWYRQDPGQGLRLIYYSQIVNDFQKGDIAEGYSVSREKKESFPLTVTSAQKNPTAFYLCASTLAGSAGELFFGEGSRLTVL.

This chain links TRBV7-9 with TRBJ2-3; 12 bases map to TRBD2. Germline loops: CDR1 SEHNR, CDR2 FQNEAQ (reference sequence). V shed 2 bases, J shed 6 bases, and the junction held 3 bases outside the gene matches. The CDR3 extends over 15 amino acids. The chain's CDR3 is CASSLLAGGRDTQYF. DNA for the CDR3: TGTGCCAGCAGCTTACTAGCGGGAGGGAGGGATACGCAGTATTTT. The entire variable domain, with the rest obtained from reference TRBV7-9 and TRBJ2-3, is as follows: DTGVSQNPRHKITKRGQNVTFRCDPISEHNRLYWYRQTLGQGPEFLTYFQNEAQLEKSRLLSDRFSAERPKGSFSTLEIQRTEQGDSAMYLCASSLLAGGRDTQYFGPGTRLTVL.

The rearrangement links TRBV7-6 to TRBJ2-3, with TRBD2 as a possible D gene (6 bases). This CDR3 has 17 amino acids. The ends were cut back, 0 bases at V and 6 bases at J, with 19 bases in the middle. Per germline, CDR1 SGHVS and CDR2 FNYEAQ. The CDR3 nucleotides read TGTGCCAGCAGCTTAGCGTATGGTAGCGGAGGCCCCGATACGCAGTATTTT. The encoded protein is CASSLAYGSGGPDTQYF.